This T cell receptor beta chain was identified during a study of shared clonotypes between healthy human individuals. The study's findings and limits: Sampling covered blood only; tissue repertoires likely differ. Rarefaction gave evidence that sorted-subset sequencing remained incomplete despite large depth. In contrast to clonotypes shared by all four donors, non-shared clonotypes had lower generation probabilities.

The assay was immunoSEQ multiplex PCR, and TCRdb's table has in-frame clones only and misses some. The top ten clones hold 0.14% of a sample with millions of clones, around nine tenths of them seen once. Regarding this clone: Its antigen is undetermined.

Subsets obtained from CD4+ cells comprised CD45RA+ naive and CD45RA-negative memory cells. J was trimmed by 7 bases and V by 0 bases; bases with no gene match: 3. The CDR3 extends over 15 amino acids. Germline V gives CDR1 MGHRA, CDR2 YSYEKL. The receptor comes from a man aged 18-30 years in good health. What was sequenced was naive CD4+ T cells sorted from blood. Regarding subset: CD45RA+ positively selected. The rearrangement links TRBV4-1 to TRBJ1-6; 7 bases line up with TRBD1. Here the CDR3 reads CASSQEGTVNSPLHF. CDR3 DNA sequence: TGCGCCAGCAGCCAAGAGGGGACAGTAAATTCACCCCTCCACTTT.